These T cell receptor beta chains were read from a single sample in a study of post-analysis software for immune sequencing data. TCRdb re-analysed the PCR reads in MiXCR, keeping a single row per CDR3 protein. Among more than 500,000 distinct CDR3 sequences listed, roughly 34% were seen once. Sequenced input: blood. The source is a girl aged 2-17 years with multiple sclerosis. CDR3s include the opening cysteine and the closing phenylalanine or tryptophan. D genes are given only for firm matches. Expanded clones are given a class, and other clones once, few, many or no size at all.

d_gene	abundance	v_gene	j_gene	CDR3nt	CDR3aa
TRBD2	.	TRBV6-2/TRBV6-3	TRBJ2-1	TGTGCCAGCAGTTACACCAGCGGGGGCCCAAGGGATGAGCAGTTCTTC	CASSYTSGGPRDEQFF
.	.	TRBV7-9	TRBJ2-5	TGTGCCAGCAGCACCGGGACTTACCAAGAGACCCAGTACTTC	CASSTGTYQETQYF
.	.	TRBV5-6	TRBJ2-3	TGTGCCAGCAGCTGGGACCCGAGAGGAGATACGCAGTATTTT	CASSWDPRGDTQYF
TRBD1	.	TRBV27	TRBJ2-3	TGTGCCAGCAGTCGACCAGGGGGTAAAAGGCCAGATACGCAGTATTTT	CASSRPGGKRPDTQYF
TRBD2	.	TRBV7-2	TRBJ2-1	TGTGCCAGCAGCTCCCGACTAGCGGGAGGGCCTATAACTGGGGGGGAGCAGTTCTTC	CASSSRLAGGPITGGEQFF
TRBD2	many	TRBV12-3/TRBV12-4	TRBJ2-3	TGTGCCAGTTCCCTAGGGGGACTAGCGGGGGATACGCAGTATTTT	CASSLGGLAGDTQYF
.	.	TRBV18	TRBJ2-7	TGTGCCAGCTCAACGGGCGGAGTCGGCCACGAGCAGTACTTC	CASSTGGVGHEQYF
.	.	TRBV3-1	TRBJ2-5	TGTGCCAGCAGCCAAGGGGACCACACACGGGGGCAGACCCAGTACTTC	CASSQGDHTRGQTQYF
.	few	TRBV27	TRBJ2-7	TGTGCCAGCACCGTTATGGGGGCAGGGGTATACGAGCAGTACTTC	CASTVMGAGVYEQYF
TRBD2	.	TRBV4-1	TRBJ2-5	TGCGCCAGCAGCCCGGGGGGGGTGGAGACCCAGTACTTC	CASSPGGVETQYF
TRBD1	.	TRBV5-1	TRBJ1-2	TGCGCCAGCAGCGGAGGGACAGGGCTACCCTATGGCTACACCTTC	CASSGGTGLPYGYTF
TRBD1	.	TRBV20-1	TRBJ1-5	TGCAGTGCTAGCGGAGGCGCAGGGGGCGGCAATCAGCCCCAGCATTTT	CSASGGAGGGNQPQHF
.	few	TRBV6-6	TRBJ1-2	TGTGCCAGCAGCGGGTCGGGGATCAACTATGGCTACACCTTC	CASSGSGINYGYTF
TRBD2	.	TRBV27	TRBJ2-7	TGTGCCAGCAGTCCCCGGACTAGCGGGGGGATATTCCCCTACGAGCAGTACTTC	CASSPRTSGGIFPYEQYF
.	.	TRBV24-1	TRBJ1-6	TGTGCCACCAGCACCGGGCAGATTAATTCACCCCTCCACTTT	CATSTGQINSPLHF
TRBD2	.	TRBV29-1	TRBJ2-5	TGCAGCGACCGACTAGCGGGTCAAGAGACCCAGTACTTC	CSDRLAGQETQYF
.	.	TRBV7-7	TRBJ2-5	TGTGCTAGCAGCTTAGGACACAACCAAGAGACCCAGTACTTC	CASSLGHNQETQYF
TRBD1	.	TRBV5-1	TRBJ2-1	TGCGCCAGCAGCTCATTTCCGGGACAGGGCGAGAATGAGCAGTTCTTC	CASSSFPGQGENEQFF
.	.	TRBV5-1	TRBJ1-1	TGCGCCAGCAGCCCCCCGACACGCATGAACACTGAAGCTTTCTTT	CASSPPTRMNTEAFF
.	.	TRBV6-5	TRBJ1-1	TGTGCCAGCAGTGGCGCGGGAGGGGCTTTCTTT	CASSGAGGAFF
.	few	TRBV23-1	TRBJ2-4	TGCGCCAGCAGCCACGAAGGGTCTTCGGACATTCAGTACTTC	CASSHEGSSDIQYF
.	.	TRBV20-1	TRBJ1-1	TGCAGTGCTAGGGCATCCTCTGACAGCGGGACTGAAGCTTTCTTT	CSARASSDSGTEAFF
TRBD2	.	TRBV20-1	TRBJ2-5	TGCAGTGTCCCAGCGGGGACCCGGGAGACCCAGTACTTC	CSVPAGTRETQYF
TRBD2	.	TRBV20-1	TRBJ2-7	TGCAGTGCGCCTCCTAGCGGGGGCAACGAGCAGTACTTC	CSAPPSGGNEQYF
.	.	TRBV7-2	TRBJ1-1	TGTGCCAGCAGCTTCCATACAGGGTACGGAAACACTGAAGCTTTCTTT	CASSFHTGYGNTEAFF
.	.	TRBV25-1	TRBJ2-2	TGTGCCAGCAGTGATTGGACAAACGGGGAGCGGTTTTTT	CASSDWTNGERFF
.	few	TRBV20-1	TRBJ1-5	TGCAGTGCTAGAGCATTCTCAGGGAATCAGCCCCAGCATTTT	CSARAFSGNQPQHF
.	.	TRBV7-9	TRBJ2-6	TGTGCCAGCAGCTTAAGGCCGACCGGGATCTCTGGGGCCAACGTCCTGACTTTC	CASSLRPTGISGANVLTF
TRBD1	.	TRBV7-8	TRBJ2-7	TGTGCCAGCAGCTTAGCCCAAAGTCCGGGACAGGGTTACGAGCAGTACTTC	CASSLAQSPGQGYEQYF
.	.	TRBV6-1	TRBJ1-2	TGTGCCAGCAGTGGAATAGGGGAAGCCTATGGCTACACCTTC	CASSGIGEAYGYTF
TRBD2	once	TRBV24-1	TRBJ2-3	TGTGTCACCAGTCTAGCGGGGGACTCGAAAGATGCGCAGTATTTT	CVTSLAGDSKDAQYF
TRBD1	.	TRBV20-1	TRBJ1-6	TGCAGTGCTCGACCCAGGACAGGATACTATAATTCACCCCTCCACTTT	CSARPRTGYYNSPLHF
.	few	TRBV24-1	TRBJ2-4	TGTGCCACCAGTGGGGAGGATAGCGGACCTGAGGGAGGCATTCAGTACTTC	CATSGEDSGPEGGIQYF
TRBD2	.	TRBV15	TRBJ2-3	TGTGCCACCAGCAGAGATACCAGCGGGGGAGATACGCAGTATTTT	CATSRDTSGGDTQYF
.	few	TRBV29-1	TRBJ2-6	TGCAGCGTTGAAGAGGGCTCTGGGGCCAACGTCCTGACTTTC	CSVEEGSGANVLTF
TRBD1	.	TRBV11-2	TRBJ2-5	TGTGCCAGCAGCGGCGGGACAGGCCTGGCGGGAGAGACCCAGTACTTC	CASSGGTGLAGETQYF
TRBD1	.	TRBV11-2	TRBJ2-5	TGTGCCAGCAGCCCACCGGACAGGGTTGTAAAGACCCAGTACTTC	CASSPPDRVVKTQYF
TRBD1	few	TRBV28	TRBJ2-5	TGTGCCAGCATCGACAGGGGGACAGGGGGCCTCACCCAGTACTTC	CASIDRGTGGLTQYF
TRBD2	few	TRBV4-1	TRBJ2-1	TGCGCCAGCAGCCAACGAAGACTAGCGGGGAGCTCCTACAATGAGCAGTTCTTC	CASSQRRLAGSSYNEQFF
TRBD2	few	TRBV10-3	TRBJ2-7	TGTGCCATCAGAACTAGCGGGGGGAGCTACGAGCAGTACTTC	CAIRTSGGSYEQYF
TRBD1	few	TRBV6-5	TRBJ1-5	TGTGCCAGCAGTCTTAGACAGGGCAGCAATCAGCCCCAGCATTTT	CASSLRQGSNQPQHF
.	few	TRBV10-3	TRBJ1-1	TGTGCCATCAGTGAGATTAGGACCAAGAACACTGAAGCTTTCTTT	CAISEIRTKNTEAFF
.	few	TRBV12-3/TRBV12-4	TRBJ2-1	TGTGCCAGCAGTTGGGGCAGGGGAGACAATGAGCAGTTCTTC	CASSWGRGDNEQFF
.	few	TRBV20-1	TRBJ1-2	TGCAGTGCTAGAGATAGAGGCAGGCTTGGGGGCTACACCTTC	CSARDRGRLGGYTF
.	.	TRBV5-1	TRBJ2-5	TGCGCCAGCAGCTTGGTGGGGGACCACCAAGAGACCCAGTACTTC	CASSLVGDHQETQYF
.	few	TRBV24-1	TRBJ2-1	TGTGCCACCGGGAGGGGGGTAAATGAGCAGTTCTTC	CATGRGVNEQFF
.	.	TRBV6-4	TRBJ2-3	TGTGCCAGCAGTGAAGACTGGGCGAGCACAGATACGCAGTATTTT	CASSEDWASTDTQYF
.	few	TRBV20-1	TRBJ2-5	TGCAGTGCTAGAGTAGGGGAGAGGATGGAAGAGACCCAGTACTTC	CSARVGERMEETQYF
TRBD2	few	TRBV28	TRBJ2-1	TGTGCCAGCAGTCCGCGGGGGGCCCCTAAGTTTGAGCAGTTCTTC	CASSPRGAPKFEQFF
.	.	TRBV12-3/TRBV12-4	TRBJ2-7	TGTGCCAGCAGTCCGAGTTTACTACAAACCTACGAGCAGTACTTC	CASSPSLLQTYEQYF
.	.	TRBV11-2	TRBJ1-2	TGTGCCAGCAGCTCAATGACAGAGAAAGTTAACTATGGCTACACCTTC	CASSSMTEKVNYGYTF
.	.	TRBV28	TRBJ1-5	TGTGCCAGCAGCCTACTCCGGCCCAATCAGCCCCAGCATTTT	CASSLLRPNQPQHF
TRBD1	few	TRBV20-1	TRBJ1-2	TGCAGTGCTATAGACAGGGGCACTTATGGCTACACCTTC	CSAIDRGTYGYTF
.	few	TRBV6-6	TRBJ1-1	TGTGCCAGCAGTCCCCTCCCGGGGGCGCACACTGAAGCTTTCTTT	CASSPLPGAHTEAFF
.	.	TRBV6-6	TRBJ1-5	TGTGCCAGCAGTTACTGGGGGGGCGGCAATCAGCCCCAGCATTTT	CASSYWGGGNQPQHF
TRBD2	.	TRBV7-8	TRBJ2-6	TGTGCCAGCAGCTTAGGTGGGGAGGGCGCTTCTGGGGCCAACGTCCTGACTTTC	CASSLGGEGASGANVLTF
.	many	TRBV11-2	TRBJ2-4	TGTGCCAGCAGCTTAAGTAATATTCAGTACTTC	CASSLSNIQYF
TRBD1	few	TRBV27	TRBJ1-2	TGTGCCAGCAGTCCCTCCCGGACAGGGGTTGGCTACACCTTC	CASSPSRTGVGYTF
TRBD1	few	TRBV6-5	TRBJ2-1	TGTGCCAGCAGTTACTCACCCAGGGGGCGGTTTGGTTATGAGCAGTTCTTC	CASSYSPRGRFGYEQFF
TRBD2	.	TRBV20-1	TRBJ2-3	TGCAGTGCTAGAGATTTGGGCCTAGCGGGGACTCTCCGCACAGATACGCAGTATTTT	CSARDLGLAGTLRTDTQYF